This TCR beta chain comes out of a study of blood T cells in healthy people across ages. There are a few counts of this clonotype. Sample-barcoded 5' priming and a J-beta primer mix drove a second PCR of roughly 6 to 12 cycles. TCRdb used MiXCR to reprocess the 5' RACE reads, holding one entry per CDR3 protein. In the table there are about 1.5 million distinct CDR3 sequences, roughly two fifths of which are singletons. The V gene's germline CDR1 is MNHEY and CDR2 SMNVEV (reference sequence). This CDR3 is 14 amino acids long. The chain carries TRBV27 and TRBJ2-7; the D gene is possibly TRBD2 (7 bases). Gene TRBJ2-5 matches the end of the DNA better, so the J call may be wrong. Sequences were obtained from blood. The receptor comes from a woman aged 18-29 years in good health. The CDR3 sequence is CASSLLGGVETQYF. The CDR3 DNA is TGTGCCAGCAGTTTATTAGGGGGGGTAGAGACCCAGTACTTC.